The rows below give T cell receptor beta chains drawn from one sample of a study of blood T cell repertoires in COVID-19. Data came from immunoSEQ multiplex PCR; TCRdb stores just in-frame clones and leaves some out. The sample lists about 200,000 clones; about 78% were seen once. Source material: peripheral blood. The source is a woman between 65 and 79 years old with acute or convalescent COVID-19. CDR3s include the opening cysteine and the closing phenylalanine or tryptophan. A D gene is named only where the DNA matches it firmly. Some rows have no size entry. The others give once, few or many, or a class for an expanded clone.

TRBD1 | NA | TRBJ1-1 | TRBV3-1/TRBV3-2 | CASTSLGTGIITEAFF | TGTGCCAGCACTTCTCTAGGGACAGGTATAATCACTGAAGCTTTCTTT
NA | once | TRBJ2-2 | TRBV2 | CASSELGGRANTGELFF | TGTGCCAGCAGTGAATTAGGAGGTCGCGCGAACACCGGGGAGCTGTTTTTT
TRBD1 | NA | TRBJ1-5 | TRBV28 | CASSTGVGSGGNQPQHF | TGTGCCAGTTCTACAGGGGTGGGTTCCGGGGGCAATCAGCCCCAGCATTTT
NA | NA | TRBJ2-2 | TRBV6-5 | CASTSQRRPTGELFF | TGTGCCAGCACTAGCCAGAGACGTCCCACCGGGGAGCTGTTTTTT
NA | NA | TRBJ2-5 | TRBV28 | CASSLPLGRQETQYF | TGTGCCAGCAGTTTACCTCTGGGCCGCCAAGAGACCCAGTACTTC
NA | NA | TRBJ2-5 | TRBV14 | CASSQDRARDETQYF | TGTGCCAGCAGCCAAGATCGGGCCAGGGATGAGACCCAGTACTTC
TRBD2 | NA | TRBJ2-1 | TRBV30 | CSGNLYNEQFF | TGTAGCGGGAACCTTTACAATGAGCAGTTCTTC
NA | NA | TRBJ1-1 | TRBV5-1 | CASSSTTAMNTEAFF | TGCGCCAGCAGCTCAACGACAGCGATGAACACTGAAGCTTTCTTT
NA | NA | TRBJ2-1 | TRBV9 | CASSVQGSAINEQFF | TGTGCCAGCAGCGTACAGGGCTCGGCGATAAATGAGCAGTTCTTC
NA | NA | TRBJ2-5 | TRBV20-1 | CSASRDPGDQETQYF | TGCAGTGCTAGTAGGGACCCAGGGGACCAGGAGACCCAGTACTTC
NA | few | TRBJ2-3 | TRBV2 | CASSELLGAATQYF | TGTGCCAGCAGTGAGTTGCTGGGAGCGGCTACGCAGTATTTT
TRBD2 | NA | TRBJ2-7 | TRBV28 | CASSLWREVYYEQYF | TGTGCCAGCAGTTTATGGCGGGAGGTCTACTACGAGCAGTACTTC
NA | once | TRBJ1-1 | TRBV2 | CASSAQTDNTEAFF | TGTGCCAGCAGTGCCCAGACAGACAACACTGAAGCTTTCTTT
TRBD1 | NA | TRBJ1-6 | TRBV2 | CASTEGTDNNSPLHF | TGTGCCAGCACCGAAGGGACAGATAATAATTCACCCCTCCACTTT
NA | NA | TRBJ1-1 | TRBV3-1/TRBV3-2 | CASSQVGSEAFF | TGTGCCAGCAGCCAAGTGGGGAGTGAAGCTTTCTTT